This T cell receptor beta chain was obtained from a study of a mutant IDH1 vaccine in newly diagnosed glioma. Time point reported: baseline, week 1 (first vaccination visit). Documented treatment: pre-vaccination baseline after standard-of-care therapy. Findings and limits, study-wide: Among all patients, vaccine-induced immune responses occurred in roughly 93%.

Concerning this clone: Its antigen remains unknown.

Sequenced by immunoSEQ multiplex PCR; TCRdb stores in-frame clones only, minus some. This table holds about 88,000 clones, roughly 80% found once. Germline V lookup: CDR1 GTSNPN, CDR2 SVGIG (reference sequence). The CDR3 length is 13 residues. Trimming cost V 1 base and J 8 bases, with 14 bases left between them. The sample here was PBMCs, taken from a glioma patient treated with radiotherapy, temozolomide or both. The chain recombines TRBV30 with TRBJ1-2; a possible D gene is TRBD1 (5 bases). This receptor was taken from a man aged 35-49 years with glioma. Some clones in this sample may be carry-over from other donors' samples. The CDR3 nucleotides read TGTGCCTGGAGTGATGGGGCAGGGCTAGGCTACACCTTC. Translated: CAWSDGAGLGYTF.